This TCR beta chain was sequenced in a study of post-analysis software for immune sequencing data. CDR3 length: 15 amino acids. Trimming took off 3 bases at V and 3 bases at J, with 14 bases between the two ends. Germline values: CDR1 SGHTA, CDR2 FQGTGA. This clonotype came up a few times. Antigen unknown. Unique molecular identifiers were built into the TCR beta cDNA libraries. TCRdb itself ran the PCR reads through MiXCR, one entry per CDR3 protein. The table lists 450,000 or so distinct CDR3 sequences, under 55% of them singletons. General study findings and limits: There were several TRBV segments more frequent in patients than controls, and TRBV5-6, TRBV5-1 and TRBV20-1 were among them.

V is TRBV7-3 and J is TRBJ1-1, with unresolved D. The receptor was derived from a girl aged 5-17 years with multiple sclerosis. Sequenced input: blood. The CDR3 nucleotides are TGTGCCAGCAGCTTGGGTTTTCCAGGAGACACTGAAGCTTTCTTT. Amino acids: CASSLGFPGDTEAFF.